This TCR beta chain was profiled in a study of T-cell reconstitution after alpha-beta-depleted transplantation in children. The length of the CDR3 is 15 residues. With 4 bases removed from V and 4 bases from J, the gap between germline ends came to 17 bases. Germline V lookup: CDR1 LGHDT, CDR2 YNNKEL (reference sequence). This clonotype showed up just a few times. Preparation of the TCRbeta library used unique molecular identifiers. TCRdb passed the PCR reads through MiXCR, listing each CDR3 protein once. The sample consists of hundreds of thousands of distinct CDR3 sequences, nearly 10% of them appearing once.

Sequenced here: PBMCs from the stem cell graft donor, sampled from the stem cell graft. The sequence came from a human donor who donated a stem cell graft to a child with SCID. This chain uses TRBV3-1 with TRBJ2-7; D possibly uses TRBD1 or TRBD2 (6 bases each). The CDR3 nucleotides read TGTGCCAGCAGCCCGGGGGCAGGGCTGTCGTACGAGCAGTACTTC. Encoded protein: CASSPGAGLSYEQYF.